One sample yielded the 4 T cell receptor beta chains listed below, sequenced in a study of OX40 agonist ivuxolimab in advanced cancers. Method: immunoSEQ multiplex PCR; TCRdb's copy keeps in-frame clones and lacks some. The profile shows approximately 20,000 clones, about 81% of them singletons. The specimen was CD4+ or CD8+ T cells sorted from blood, collected in a trial of the OX40 agonist ivuxolimab. These receptor sequences come from an adult with an advanced solid tumor such as melanoma, head and neck, liver or kidney cancer.

This clone turned up a few times. The J gene is TRBJ1-4, the V gene TRBV30; possibly TRBD1 for D (5 bases). V was shortened by 2 bases and J by 4 bases, with 14 bases between the two germline ends. The V gene's germline CDR1 is GTSNPN and CDR2 SVGIG (reference sequence). The CDR3 spans 15 residues. The CDR3 bases are TGTGCCTGGAGTCCCGGCGGGGGGGGTAATGAAAAACTGTTTTTT. It yields the protein CAWSPGGGGNEKLFF.

The chain couples TRBV7-9 to TRBJ2-2; D gene uncertain. Per the germline V gene, CDR1 is SEHNR and CDR2 is FQNEAQ (reference sequence). The CDR3 length is 14 residues. V shed 1 base and J shed 6 bases, with 9 bases lying between them. The CDR3 loop reads CASSLDSGSGELFF. CDR3 DNA: TGTGCCAGCAGCTTAGATTCTGGGTCCGGGGAGCTGTTTTTT.

The V and J genes are TRBV30 and TRBJ1-1, with D hard to call. The CDR3 has 13 residues. Germline CDR1 GTSNPN, CDR2 SVGIG (reference sequence). V lost 2 bases, J lost 1 base, and 8 bases lay in between. CDR3 amino acids: CAWSLGRNTEAFF. The CDR3 DNA follows: TGTGCCTGGAGTCTAGGTAGGAACACTGAAGCTTTCTTT.

The V and J genes are TRBV11-2 and TRBJ2-5, with TRBD1 identical over 12 bases. The V and J ends lost 5 bases and 8 bases, in that order; junction bases with no gene match: 12. The CDR3 sequence is 16 residues long. The V gene's germline CDR1 is SGHAT and CDR2 FQNNGV. The CDR3 nucleotides read TGTGCCAGCAGCAACGCCGGGACAGGGGGCAAGTTTACCCAGTACTTC. Residues: CASSNAGTGGKFTQYF.